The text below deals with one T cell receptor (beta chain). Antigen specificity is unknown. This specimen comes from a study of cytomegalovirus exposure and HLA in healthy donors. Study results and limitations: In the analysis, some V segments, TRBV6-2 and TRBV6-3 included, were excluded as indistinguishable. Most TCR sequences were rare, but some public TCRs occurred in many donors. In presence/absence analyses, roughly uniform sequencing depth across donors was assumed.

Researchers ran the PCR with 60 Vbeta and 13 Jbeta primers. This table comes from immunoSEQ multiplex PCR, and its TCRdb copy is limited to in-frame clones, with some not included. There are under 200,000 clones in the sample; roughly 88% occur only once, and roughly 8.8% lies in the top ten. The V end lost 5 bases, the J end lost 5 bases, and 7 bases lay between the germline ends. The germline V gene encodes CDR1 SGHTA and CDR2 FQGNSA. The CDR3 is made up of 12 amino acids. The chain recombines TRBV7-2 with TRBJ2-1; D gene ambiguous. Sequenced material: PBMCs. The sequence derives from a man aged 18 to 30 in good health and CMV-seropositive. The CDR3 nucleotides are TGTGCCAGCAGCCCGTCCGACAATGAGCAGTTCTTC. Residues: CASSPSDNEQFF.